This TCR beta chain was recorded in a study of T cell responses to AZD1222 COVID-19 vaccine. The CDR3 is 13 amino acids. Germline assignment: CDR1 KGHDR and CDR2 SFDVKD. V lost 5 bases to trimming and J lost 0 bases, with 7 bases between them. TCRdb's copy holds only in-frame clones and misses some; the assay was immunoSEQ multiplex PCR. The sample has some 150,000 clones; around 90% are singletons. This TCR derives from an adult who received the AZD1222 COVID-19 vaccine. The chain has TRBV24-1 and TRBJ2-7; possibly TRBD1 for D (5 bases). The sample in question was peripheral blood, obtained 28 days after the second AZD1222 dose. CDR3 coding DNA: TGTGCCACCAGTGCACAGGACTCCTACGAGCAGTACTTC. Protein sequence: CATSAQDSYEQYF.